The 19 T cell receptor beta chains reported below all come from one sample, sequenced in a study of shared clonotypes between healthy human individuals. Libraries were prepared by immunoSEQ multiplex PCR; TCRdb keeps only in-frame clonotypes and omits some of them. This sample has approximately 2.3 million clones; 80% to 95% occur once, and the top ten carry roughly 0.36%. The sequencing input was naive CD4+ T cells from PBMCs. The subset: CD45RA+ positively selected. Receptors were obtained from a man aged 18 to 30 in good health. Some clones in this sample may be carry-over from other donors' samples.

A few counts support this clone. The same CDR3 can be traced to other DNA sequences in this sample. This chain links TRBV7-9 with TRBJ1-4; no clear D gene. The ends were cut back, 5 bases at V and 8 bases at J, with 9 bases in the middle. The germline CDR1 and CDR2 sequences are SEHNR and FQNEAQ (reference sequence). This CDR3 spans 12 amino acids. The chain's CDR3 is CASSLVPEKLFF. The CDR3 region has the DNA TGTGCCAGCAGCCTCGTCCCAGAAAAACTGTTTTTT.

The V gene is TRBV7-2, the J gene TRBJ2-5, with TRBD1 as a possible D gene (6 bases). The CDR3 consists of 15 residues. CDR1 is SGHTA and CDR2 is FQGNSA in the germline V gene. The ends were cut back, 2 bases at V and 5 bases at J, with 15 bases in the middle. CDR3 sequence: CASSLLAQGFETQYF. DNA of the CDR3: TGTGCCAGCAGCTTATTAGCACAGGGCTTCGAGACCCAGTACTTC.

In its sample, this clone was seen a few times. V usage is TRBV30 and J usage is TRBJ1-2; TRBD1 might be the D (5 bases). The CDR3 consists of 9 residues. The V gene's germline CDR1 is GTSNPN and CDR2 SVGIG (reference sequence). The CDR3 sequence: CAGGPGYTF. The CDR3 DNA reads as TGTGCTGGGGGTCCTGGCTACACCTTC.

The chain employs TRBV9 and TRBJ2-3; unclear D gene. The CDR3 runs 15 residues. CDR1 is SGDLS and CDR2 is YYNGEE in the germline V gene. The V gene lost 0 bases and the J gene lost 4 bases, with 12 bases spanning the gap. Here the CDR3 reads CASSVEAVLADTQYF. In DNA form, the CDR3 reads TGTGCCAGCAGCGTAGAGGCAGTCCTGGCAGATACGCAGTATTTT.

The genes are TRBV11-3 and TRBJ2-5; D unclear. The CDR3 spans 14 residues. From germline, CDR1 is SGHNT and CDR2 YENEEA. Trimming took 4 bases from V and 5 from J, leaving 14 bases between them. CDR3 nucleotides: TGTGCCAGCAGCTCGACCCGAGGCGCGGAGACCCAGTACTTC. It translates to CASSSTRGAETQYF.

This clone was observed a single time. This sequence joins TRBV11-3 and TRBJ2-2; D might be TRBD2 (6 bases). Trimming removed 5 bases from V and 0 bases from J, with 16 bases in between. CDR1 is SGHNT, CDR2 YENEEA, per germline. The CDR3 has 17 residues. The CDR3 nucleotides read TGTGCCAGCAGCCCAAAAGTGGGGACTCCGAACACCGGGGAGCTGTTTTTT. Translated: CASSPKVGTPNTGELFF. The whole variable domain, remainder taken from reference TRBV11-3 and TRBJ2-2, is EAGVVQSPRYKIIEKKQPVAFWCNPISGHNTLYWYLQNLGQGPELLIRYENEEAVDDSQLPKDRFSAERLKGVDSTLKIQPAELGDSAVYLCASSPKVGTPNTGELFFGEGSRLTVL.

The chain uses TRBV9 and TRBJ2-3; 9 bases are a match to TRBD1. The CDR3 is made up of 16 amino acids. Trimming cost V 2 bases and J 4 bases; bases outside gene matches: 8. Germline V gene lookup returns CDR1 SGDLS and CDR2 YYNGEE. The chain's CDR3 is CASSVSGTGKADTQYF. The CDR3 DNA reads as TGTGCCAGCAGCGTTTCCGGGACAGGGAAGGCAGATACGCAGTATTTT.

The J gene is TRBJ2-5, the V gene TRBV5-1; tentatively, D is TRBD1 (5 bases). The CDR3 consists of 13 residues. From germline, CDR1 is SGHRS and CDR2 YFSETQ. V lost 3 bases and J 5 bases, leaving 11 bases between the germline ends. CDR3 amino acids: CASSSDSYETQYF. CDR3 bases: TGCGCCAGCAGCTCTGACAGCTACGAGACCCAGTACTTC.

The J gene is TRBJ2-7, the V gene TRBV5-8; D not resolved. Trimming pared 8 bases from V and 2 bases from J, leaving 11 bases between. CDR3 length: 12 residues. Germline lookup yields CDR1 SGHTS and CDR2 YDEGEE. CDR3 protein: CASLKAAYEQYF. The DNA for the CDR3 is TGTGCCAGTTTAAAGGCAGCCTACGAGCAGTACTTC. Based on the CDR3 plus reference TRBV5-8 and TRBJ2-7, the full variable domain is EAGVTQSPTHLIKTRGQQATLRCSPISGHTSVYWYQQALGLGLQFLLWYDEGEERNRGNFPPRFSGRQFPNYSSELNVNALELEDSALYLCASLKAAYEQYFGPGTRLTVT.

This chain uses TRBV7-2 with TRBJ2-2; D ambiguous. The CDR3 loop spans 15 amino acids. Per germline, CDR1 SGHTA and CDR2 FQGNSA. Trimming took 3 bases from V and 5 from J, leaving 13 bases between them. The CDR3 sequence is CASSLERRKTGELFF. The CDR3 DNA reads TGTGCCAGCAGCTTGGAGAGGCGAAAGACCGGGGAGCTGTTTTTT.

This clone was seen a single time. The V gene is TRBV5-5, the J gene TRBJ2-5, with D possibly matching TRBD1 (6 bases). Trimming removed 2 bases from V and 1 base from J, with 9 bases in between. This CDR3 spans 14 amino acids. CDR1 and CDR2 (germline): SGHKS, YYEKEE (reference sequence). The CDR3 nucleotides are TGTGCCAGCAGCTTAACAGGGCTCCAAGAGACCCAGTACTTC. This translates into CASSLTGLQETQYF.

The rearrangement links TRBV28 to TRBJ1-2; D is uncertain. This CDR3 has 15 amino acids. Trimming shortened V by 5 bases and J by 2 bases, and 15 bases separated the two germline ends. The germline V gene has CDR1 MDHEN and CDR2 SYDVKM. CDR3 DNA sequence: TGTGCCAGCAGTCCCCCCTCGGGGTACAACTATGGCTACACCTTC. Translation: CASSPPSGYNYGYTF.

V usage is TRBV5-1 and J usage is TRBJ2-5, with D perhaps TRBD1 (6 bases). The end of the DNA fits TRBJ2-7 better, so the J call may be wrong. The CDR3 is 14 amino acids. Germline-derived CDR1 and CDR2 are SGHRS and YFSETQ. CDR3 amino acids: CASSWMTGAYEQYF. The CDR3 DNA follows: TGCGCCAGCAGCTGGATGACAGGTGCCTACGAGCAGTACTTC.

The chain employs TRBV9 and TRBJ2-2, with 10 bases matching TRBD2. Germline values: CDR1 SGDLS, CDR2 YYNGEE. There are 16 residues in the CDR3. Unmatched junction bases numbered 3, after V lost 0 bases and J lost 4 bases. The CDR3 reads CASSVVAGGFTGELFF. The CDR3 DNA sequence: TGTGCCAGCAGCGTAGTAGCGGGAGGTTTCACCGGGGAGCTGTTTTTT.

The chain uses TRBV28 and TRBJ2-7; TRBD1 matches at 7 bases. Germline CDR1 is MDHEN and CDR2 is SYDVKM. The CDR3 is made up of 13 amino acids. Germline trimming cut 6 bases from V and 7 bases from J; bases unmatched to any gene: 9. The CDR3 is CASRLTGSEEQYF. The CDR3 nucleotides are TGTGCCAGCAGATTGACAGGGTCGGAGGAGCAGTACTTC.

This chain uses TRBV15 with TRBJ2-3; D not resolved. Germline-derived CDR1 and CDR2 are LNHNV and YYDKDF (reference sequence). The CDR3 is 14 amino acids. V was clipped by 0 bases and J by 0 bases, with 4 bases between them. The CDR3 bases are TGTGCCACCAGCAGAGACCAGAGCACAGATACGCAGTATTTT. Translation: CATSRDQSTDTQYF. Supplemented by reference TRBV15 and TRBJ2-3, the full variable domain reads DAMVIQNPRYQVTQFGKPVTLSCSQTLNHNVMYWYQQKSSQAPKLLFHYYDKDFNNEADTPDNFQSRRPNTSFCFLDIRSPGLGDTAMYLCATSRDQSTDTQYFGPGTRLTVL.

The chain combines TRBV19 with TRBJ1-3, with no clear D. Germline V gives CDR1 LNHDA, CDR2 SQIVND (reference sequence). The CDR3 extends over 15 amino acids. The V end was cut by 4 bases, the J end by 0 bases, with 10 bases between. The CDR3 bases are TGTGCCAGTAGTACCCGATTAAGCTCTGGAAACACCATATATTTT. Protein product: CASSTRLSSGNTIYF.

The CDR3 nucleotides are TGTGCCATCAGTGAGTCGTGGGGAGGGAGGTACTCTGGAAACACCATATATTTT. Its protein is CAISESWGGRYSGNTIYF. The rearrangement joins TRBV10-3 to TRBJ1-3; D not certain. The CDR3 is 18 residues long. The germline V gene has CDR1 ENHRY and CDR2 SYGVKD. V shed 0 bases and J shed 0 bases, with 15 bases lying between them.

The chain couples TRBV27 to TRBJ2-7; no clear D gene. V dropped 1 base and J dropped 5 bases, with 9 bases sitting between them. In germline, CDR1 is MNHEY, CDR2 SMNVEV (reference sequence). CDR3 length equals 13 residues. CDR3 in amino acids: CASSLLNGNEQYF. Written as DNA, the CDR3 is TGTGCCAGCAGTTTATTGAACGGAAACGAGCAGTACTTC.